This TCR beta chain comes out of a study of breast tumors, draining lymph nodes, adjacent tissues. Points from the study as a whole: Luminal-like breast cancer showed significantly greater tumor-nontumor repertoire similarity than basal-like breast cancer did. The data were judged consistent with most tumor T cells coming from lymph node and expanding in tumor.

Using its own MiXCR run on the multiplex PCR reads, TCRdb lists one record per CDR3 protein. The repertoire holds approximately 230,000 distinct CDR3 sequences, about 34% seen once, with roughly 3.5% in the top ten. Germline V gives CDR1 WSHSY, CDR2 SAAADI. The CDR3 contains 15 residues. V lost 0 bases to trimming and J lost 7 bases, with 15 bases between them. With regard to this clonotype: Its antigen is unidentified.

Samples came from axillary lymph nodes draining the breast cancer. This receptor was obtained from a female donor with breast cancer. Some clones in this sample may be carry-over from other donors' samples. Sequencing used axillary lymph node tissue. The V call is TRBV10-2, the J call TRBJ2-5; possible D gene TRBD1, 5 bases. The CDR3 nucleotides are TGCGCCAGCAGTGAGTCCGATGGGGCTCGCGGGACCCAGTACTTC. It encodes CASSESDGARGTQYF.